This T cell receptor beta chain is from a study of blood T cell repertoires in COVID-19. As for the study in general: The United States, Italy and Spain provided the acute and convalescent COVID-19 samples. Sources were T cells, B-cell-depleted T cells, or PBMCs; the material itself was cDNA or gDNA.

Original handling: Quantification of nucleated cells was approximated via reference gene primer amplification. This table comes from immunoSEQ multiplex PCR, and its TCRdb copy is limited to in-frame clones, with some not included. D and trimming come from the DNA, and the V and J calls and clone size come from that table. Of some 60,000 clones listed, 75% to 90% were seen once; the top ten hold 10% to 15%. After removal of 4 bases from V and 2 bases from J, the junction contained 1 base not matched to a gene. CDR1 and CDR2 (germline): LGHDT, YNNKEL (reference sequence). This CDR3 is 16 amino acids long.

The genes are TRBV3-1 (or the pseudogene TRBV3-2) and TRBJ2-5; the match to TRBD2 covers 16 bases. Material: peripheral blood. The source of this sequence is a human donor in a cohort sampled during active COVID-19. As DNA, the CDR3 is TGTGCCAGCAGCCCGGGACTAGCGGGGGGGCAAGAGACCCAGTACTTC. As protein: CASSPGLAGGQETQYF.